A selection of T cell receptor beta chains follows, all from one sample in a study of T cell responses to AZD1222 COVID-19 vaccine. The method was immunoSEQ multiplex PCR; TCRdb's version includes in-frame clones alone and lacks a portion of them. There are around 130,000 clones in the sample; approximately 86% occur only once, and over 5% lies in the top ten. This specimen was peripheral blood, taken 28 days after the second AZD1222 dose. These receptors all come from an adult who received the AZD1222 COVID-19 vaccine. CDR3s include the opening cysteine and the closing phenylalanine or tryptophan. A D gene is named only where the DNA matches it firmly. A row's size may be missing; if present it is once, few, many or a size class.

d_call j_call v_call clone_size cdr3_nt cdr3_aa
- TRBJ2-5 TRBV20-1 - TGCAGTGCTAGTCCCAAAACAGAACAAGAGACCCAGTACTTC CSASPKTEQETQYF
TRBD1 TRBJ1-4 TRBV7-2 - TGTGCCAGCAGCTCTAGGGGGACAGGGAATGAAAAACTGTTTTTT CASSSRGTGNEKLFF
- TRBJ1-2 TRBV6-5 - TGTGCCAGCAGTTCCGGGAATAACGGCTACACCTTC CASSSGNNGYTF
- TRBJ1-4 TRBV25-1 - TGTGCCAGCAGTGGACACAGGGTATCTAATGAAAAACTGTTTTTT CASSGHRVSNEKLFF
- TRBJ2-3 TRBV7-3 - TGTGCCAGCAGCCCATCTTCCCGGAGCACAGATACGCAGTATTTT CASSPSSRSTDTQYF
- TRBJ1-5 TRBV15 - TGTGCCACCAGCAGAGATTCACCGAAATCGTATAGCAATCAGCCCCAGCATTTT CATSRDSPKSYSNQPQHF
- TRBJ2-6 TRBV5-1 - TGCGCCAGCAGCGACGCCTCGTCTGGGGCCAACGTCCTGACTTTC CASSDASSGANVLTF
- TRBJ1-1 TRBV7-2 - TGTGCCAGCAGCTTTAAGGCGCGCGACACTGAAGCTTTCTTT CASSFKARDTEAFF
- TRBJ1-1 TRBV2 once TGTGCCAGCAGTGTCCTCGGACACCCGAACACTGAAGCTTTCTTT CASSVLGHPNTEAFF
- TRBJ2-2 TRBV27 - TGTGCCAGCACCACCATCGGGACACTTAACACCGGGGAGCTGTTTTTT CASTTIGTLNTGELFF
TRBD2 TRBJ2-7 TRBV7-9 - TGTGCCAGCAGCAGAGCGGGGGTGGGCGAGCAGTACTTC CASSRAGVGEQYF
- TRBJ1-5 TRBV10-1 - TGCGCCAGCAGTGAGACCCAAGGTCAGCCCCAGCATTTT CASSETQGQPQHF
TRBD1 TRBJ1-2 TRBV4-2 - TGTGCCAGCAGCCAAGGTGGACAGGTTACTGGCTACACCTTC CASSQGGQVTGYTF
- TRBJ2-7 TRBV25-1 - TGTGCCAGCAGTGAATCGTCCCTCTCCTACGAGCAGTACTTC CASSESSLSYEQYF
- TRBJ2-3 TRBV6-1 - TGTGCCAGCAGTGAACGCGCAGGGGTGGTGTCCGATACGCAGTATTTT CASSERAGVVSDTQYF
- TRBJ1-3 TRBV18 once TGTGCCAGCTCACCAAACGGGCCGCGCTCTGGAAACACCATATATTTT CASSPNGPRSGNTIYF
- TRBJ2-4 TRBV28 - TGTGCCAGCAGTTTATGGGGACGCACAACCGGAAACATTCAGTACTTC CASSLWGRTTGNIQYF
TRBD2 TRBJ2-2 TRBV3-1/TRBV3-2 - TGTGCCAGCAGCCCGGGACTAGCGGGTAACACCGGGGAGCTGTTTTTT CASSPGLAGNTGELFF
- TRBJ2-3 TRBV3-1/TRBV3-2 - TGTGCCAGCGCGGCCGCTTTCACAGATACGCAGTATTTT CASAAAFTDTQYF
- TRBJ2-1 TRBV9 - TGTGCCAGCAGCGTCCCTAGGGTCCCCTACAATGAGCAGTTCTTC CASSVPRVPYNEQFF
- TRBJ2-7 TRBV5-1 - TGCGCCAGCAGCTTGACGGAATTCTACGAGCAGTACTTC CASSLTEFYEQYF
- TRBJ1-2 TRBV2 - TGTGCCGGCTCCCCCGCTGGTTATGGCTACACCTTC CAGSPAGYGYTF